The rows below give T cell receptor beta chains drawn from one sample of a study of beta chain features in type 1 diabetes. Clones were sequenced by immunoSEQ multiplex PCR, and TCRdb holds only the in-frame ones, with some missing. Here the sample spans around 250,000 clones, approximately 14% being singletons. Source material: naive CD4+ T cells from blood. These receptors were taken from a woman aged 40 to 55 in good health. The CDR3 runs from the conserved cysteine through the conserved F or W. Each record gives: CDR3 length, J gene, D gene, V gene, clone size, CDR3 DNA, CDR3 protein. A D gene is named only where the DNA matches it firmly. Rows may omit the clone size; those that give it use once, few, many or a size class.

13 TRBJ2-5 - TRBV27 - TGTGCCAGCAGCGAAAGACTCCAAGAGACCCAGTACTTC CASSERLQETQYF
14 TRBJ2-1 - TRBV19 - TGTGCCAGTGGGGGGTACCCGGGCTACAATGAGCAGTTCTTC CASGGYPGYNEQFF
13 TRBJ1-1 - TRBV11-2 - TGTGCCAGCAGCTCCCCACAGGGCGCTGAAGCTTTCTTT CASSSPQGAEAFF
14 TRBJ1-5 - TRBV14 - TGTGCCAGCAGAAGGGGGGGATACAATCAGCCCCAGCATTTT CASRRGGYNQPQHF
14 TRBJ2-3 - TRBV11-2 few TGTGCCAGCAGCCTTGTCGGGGGCACAGATACGCAGTATTTT CASSLVGGTDTQYF
18 TRBJ2-3 TRBD2 TRBV6-4 - TGTGCCAGCAGTCGGACTAGCGGGGGGCCCCAAATCACAGATACGCAGTATTTT CASSRTSGGPQITDTQYF
16 TRBJ2-7 TRBD2 TRBV18 few TGTGCCAGCTCACCGGGCGGACTAGCGGGGGGCGAGGAGCAGTACTTC CASSPGGLAGGEEQYF
13 TRBJ2-1 - TRBV5-1 once TGCGCCAGCAGCCCGACAGGAATCAATGAGCAGTTCTTC CASSPTGINEQFF
16 TRBJ2-1 - TRBV9 - TGTGCCAGCAGCGAGCCCCTGGCAGGGCAGAAGGCTGAGCAGTTCTTC CASSEPLAGQKAEQFF
16 TRBJ2-4 - TRBV18 few TGTGCCAGCTCACCCTATTCACAGGGAAGCAAAAACATTCAGTACTTC CASSPYSQGSKNIQYF
18 TRBJ2-3 TRBD2 TRBV4-3 - TGCGCCAGCAGCCAAGATCCCCCGGGACTAGCGGGAACAGATACGCAGTATTTT CASSQDPPGLAGTDTQYF
16 TRBJ2-7 TRBD2 TRBV12-5 few TGTGCTAGTGGTTTGGCCCAGACTAGCGGGGGTAGTGAGCAGTACTTC CASGLAQTSGGSEQYF
12 TRBJ1-2 - TRBV2 - TGTGCCAGCAGTGTCGGAGGATATGGCTACACCTTC CASSVGGYGYTF
17 TRBJ2-6 - TRBV18 - TGTGCCAGCTCACCTATCAGGCAGTACTCTGGGGCCAACGTCCTGACTTTC CASSPIRQYSGANVLTF
18 TRBJ2-1 TRBD1 TRBV5-4 few TGTGCCAGCAGCTTGGGTCCGACAGGGTACGGCTCCTACAATGAGCAGTTCTTC CASSLGPTGYGSYNEQFF
14 TRBJ1-4 - TRBV11-2 - TGTGCCAGCAGCCGTAGGGGGTTGCGTGAAAAACTGTTTTTT CASSRRGLREKLFF
11 TRBJ2-1 - TRBV29-1 few TGCAGCGGAGGACAGTACAATGAGCAGTTCTTC CSGGQYNEQFF
12 TRBJ1-3 - TRBV6-6 few TGTGCCACCAAGGAGGGTGGAAACACCATATATTTT CATKEGGNTIYF
15 TRBJ2-7 - TRBV7-6 - TGTGCCAGCAGCAAATCGGGTTCCCCGGTTGGCGAGCAGTACTTC CASSKSGSPVGEQYF
14 TRBJ1-1 - TRBV13 few TGTGCCAGCAGCTTCGAGGACAGAGGGGCTGAAGCTTTCTTT CASSFEDRGAEAFF
17 TRBJ2-7 TRBD2 TRBV14 few TGTGCCAGCAGCCAAGCGACTAGCGGGGACTGGTCGCGAGAGCAGTACTTC CASSQATSGDWSREQYF
14 TRBJ1-2 TRBD1 TRBV7-9 - TGTGCCAGCAGCCCGGACAGGGAGGCCTATGGCTACACCTTC CASSPDREAYGYTF
15 TRBJ2-1 TRBD1 TRBV19 - TGTGCCAGTAGAACCGGGACAGGGGTTTACAATGAGCAGTTCTTC CASRTGTGVYNEQFF